The rows below give T cell receptor beta chains drawn from one sample of a study of siplizumab effects on memory and regulatory T cells. Clones were read by immunoSEQ multiplex PCR, and TCRdb kept only the in-frame ones, dropping some. Counted here are tens of thousands of clones, roughly 93% occurring once; the ten biggest clones make up 6% to 7%. The sample consisted of CD8+ T cells sorted from blood. The source of these receptors is a human donor in good health. Each CDR3 is given with its conserved first and last residue.

>TRBV9|TRBJ1-2
CASSPPGNGYTF
>TRBV5-6|TRBJ2-1
CASSLLWSSYNEQFF
>TRBV7-9|TRBJ1-1
CASSPPPNTEAFF
>TRBV27|TRBJ2-3
CASSGIAGLTDTQYF
>TRBV27|TRBJ1-6
CASSLFLRDTNSPLHF
>TRBV9|TRBJ1-3
CASSTPGSGNTIYF
>TRBV7-9|TRBJ2-5
CASSTRDRGKETQYF
>TRBV13|TRBJ2-1
CASRTGGGEQFF
>TRBV10-3|TRBJ2-7
CAISANHGTGDFDEQYF
>TRBV13|TRBJ2-7
CASSLGDQPYEQYF
>TRBV5-1|TRBJ1-2
CASSLDGTGYTNYGYTF
>TRBV9|TRBJ1-2
CASSVERGIDYGYTF
>TRBV5-1|TRBJ1-5
CASSLDSGLGQPQHF
>TRBV30|TRBJ1-2
CAWSVERVGGYTF
>TRBV5-5|TRBJ1-1
CASSLYDTEAFF
>TRBV13|TRBJ1-1
CASSLGLSFGEGSEAFF